This T cell receptor beta chain was found in a study of T cells in Graves' hyperthyroidism and ophthalmopathy. Trimming pared 6 bases from V and 5 bases from J, leaving 14 bases between. The CDR3 runs 13 residues. Newly diagnosed patients aged 18 to 65 had hyperthyroidism of under 2 months' duration. Uncontrolled infection, other autoimmune disease, pregnancy and lactation each barred patients from inclusion. Used for diagnoses were clinical symptoms, serum thyroxine and TRAb, thyroid ultrasound and orbital computed tomography. There were TCR beta CDR3 regions amplified from RNA transcripts. The HTBI primer set drove a first-round RT-PCR of the TCR CDR3. TCRdb itself ran the multiplex PCR reads through MiXCR, one entry per CDR3 protein. The data show under 450,000 distinct CDR3 sequences, 15% to 19% seen once. Note on this clonotype: A much more abundant neighbour one base away suggests this may be a read error.

Sequencing was done on a sample of blood. The chain recombines TRBV12-3 or TRBV12-4 with TRBJ2-7, with D perhaps matching TRBD1 (7 bases). This receptor was taken from a woman aged 18-29 years with Graves' hyperthyroidism. CDR3 region: CASSPTGRHEQYF. The DNA of the CDR3 is TGTGCCAGCAGCCCGACAGGGAGGCACGAGCAGTACTTC.